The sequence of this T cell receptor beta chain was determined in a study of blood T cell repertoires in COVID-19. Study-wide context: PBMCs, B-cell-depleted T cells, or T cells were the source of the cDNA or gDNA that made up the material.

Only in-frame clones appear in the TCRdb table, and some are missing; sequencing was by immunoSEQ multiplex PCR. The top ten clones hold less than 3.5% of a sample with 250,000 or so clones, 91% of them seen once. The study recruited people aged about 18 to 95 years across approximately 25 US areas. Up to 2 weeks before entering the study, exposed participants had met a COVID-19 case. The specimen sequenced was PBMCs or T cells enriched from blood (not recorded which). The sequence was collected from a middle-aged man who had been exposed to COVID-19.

The CDR3: CASSRTSFAYEQYF. CDR3 sequence (DNA): TGTGCCAGCAGTCGGACTAGTTTCGCGTACGAGCAGTACTTC. The genes are TRBV7-2 and TRBJ2-7; 7 positions match TRBD2. This CDR3 comprises 14 residues. The V gene's germline CDR1 is SGHTA and CDR2 FQGNSA. Trimming removed 6 bases from V and 4 bases from J; junction bases left unmatched: 9.